This paragraph covers one T cell receptor (beta chain) sequence. With 2 bases removed from V and 2 bases from J, the gap between germline ends came to 18 bases. Germline V gene sequence: CDR1 SGHTS, CDR2 YDEGEE. The CDR3 is made up of 17 amino acids. The data are from a study of OX40 agonist ivuxolimab in advanced cancers. About the study: Patients in dose escalation had liver, melanoma, kidney or head and neck cancers. Past anti-PD-1, anti-PD-L1 or anti-CTLA-4 therapy was accepted, and roughly 42% had received some.

TCRdb's table, derived via immunoSEQ multiplex PCR, lists solely in-frame clones and lacks some. In the table there are over 25,000 clones, less than 90% of which are singletons. Patients were ruled out by autoimmune disease history or systemic immunosuppression. The source was CD4+ or CD8+ T cells sorted from blood, collected in a trial of the OX40 agonist ivuxolimab. The chain is built from TRBV5-8 and TRBJ2-3; D tentatively fits TRBD1 or TRBD2 (5 bases each). This receptor was identified in an adult with an advanced solid tumor such as melanoma, head and neck, liver or kidney cancer. The DNA of the CDR3 is TGTGCCAGCAGCTTTTGGGGGACCACAACCGTCACAGATACGCAGTATTTT. Translation: CASSFWGTTTVTDTQYF.